One and the same sample provided the 4 T cell receptor beta chains below, sequenced in a study of blood T cell repertoires in COVID-19. Some clones are missing from TCRdb's copy, which holds only in-frame ones; the method was immunoSEQ multiplex PCR. In the table there are tens of thousands of clones, around 90% of which are singletons. The sample taken for sequencing was peripheral blood. The source of these receptors is a human donor in a cohort sampled during active COVID-19.

J is TRBJ1-2 and V is TRBV4-3; 9 bases align to TRBD1. This CDR3 spans 17 amino acids. The germline CDR1 and CDR2 sequences are LGHNA and YSLEER. The V gene end was trimmed by 0 bases and the J gene end by 4 bases; junction bases not matched to a gene: 9. CDR3 residues: CASSQDFGGQGIYGYTF. For the CDR3, the DNA is TGCGCCAGCAGCCAAGATTTTGGGGGACAGGGAATCTATGGCTACACCTTC.

The chain couples TRBV14 to TRBJ2-7, with D unresolved. This CDR3 spans 17 amino acids. The germline V gene has CDR1 SGHDN and CDR2 FVKESK. Deletions cut 3 bases from V and 3 bases from J, with 21 bases between. The CDR3 nucleotides are TGTGCCAGCAGCCAGGCTCACCCGGGTCGTCAATTCTACGAGCAGTACTTC. Protein product: CASSQAHPGRQFYEQYF.

The CDR3 is CASSSPGTAPGYGYTF. DNA for the CDR3: TGTGCCAGTAGTAGCCCCGGGACAGCGCCGGGCTATGGCTACACCTTC. The chain uses TRBV19 and TRBJ1-2; 7 nucleotides match TRBD1. This CDR3 contains 16 residues. V was clipped by 4 bases and J by 4 bases; unmatched bases: 12. Germline assignment: CDR1 LNHDA and CDR2 SQIVND (reference sequence).

V and J are TRBV13 and TRBJ1-4; TRBD1 might be the D (6 bases). Germline values: CDR1 PRHDT, CDR2 FYEKMQ (reference sequence). With 2 bases removed from V and 2 bases from J, the gap between germline ends came to 12 bases. The CDR3 length is 16 residues. This CDR3 reads CASSLRQGITNEKLFF. CDR3 bases: TGTGCCAGCAGCTTACGGCAGGGGATCACTAATGAAAAACTGTTTTTT.